Following are 32 T cell receptor beta chains from one sample sequenced in a study of blood T cells in healthy people across ages. Using a J-beta primer mix together with a sample-barcoded 5' primer, a second PCR was run for about 6 to 11 cycles. Each CDR3 protein gets one entry after TCRdb re-called the 5' RACE reads with MiXCR. The repertoire consists of hundreds of thousands of distinct CDR3 sequences, with 45% to 50% occurring once and the leading ten covering around an eighth. Sequencing was performed on blood. These receptors originate from a man younger than 45 in good health.

The V call is TRBV5-1, the J call TRBJ1-4, with a tentative D call TRBD1 (6 bases). Per the germline V gene, CDR1 is SGHRS and CDR2 is YFSETQ. V lost 1 base, J lost 0 bases, and 13 bases lay in between. This CDR3 has 17 amino acids. CDR3 nucleotides: TGCGCCAGCAGCTTGTCCGGGACAATTGCAACTAATGAAAAACTGTTTTTT. As protein: CASSLSGTIATNEKLFF.

This chain connects TRBV6-5 to TRBJ1-1; D is unresolved. Germline CDR1 and CDR2: MNHEY and SVGAGI. V shed 6 bases and J shed 1 base, with 12 bases lying between them. The CDR3 is 14 amino acids. This CDR3 is CASRDHVRNTEAFF. The CDR3 coding sequence is TGTGCCAGCAGGGATCATGTGAGGAACACTGAAGCTTTCTTT.

The chain combines TRBV28 with TRBJ1-5; no definite D call. V gave up 2 bases and J gave up 5 bases, with 10 bases separating them. Germline CDR1 is MDHEN and CDR2 is SYDVKM. CDR3 length: 14 amino acids. The CDR3 region is CASSLMLDYQPQHF. The CDR3 DNA reads as TGTGCCAGCAGTTTAATGCTAGATTATCAGCCCCAGCATTTT. The full variable domain, its missing parts supplied by reference TRBV28 and TRBJ1-5, is DVKVTQSSRYLVKRTGEKVFLECVQDMDHENMFWYRQDPGLGLRLIYFSYDVKMKEKGDIPEGYSVSREKKERFSLILESASTNQTSMYLCASSLMLDYQPQHFGDGTRLSIL.

The chain has TRBV27 and TRBJ2-7, with 7 positions matching TRBD1. V gave up 7 bases and J gave up 7 bases; unmatched junction bases: 10. Germline CDR1 reads MNHEY; CDR2 reads SMNVEV (reference sequence). The CDR3 sequence is 13 residues long. The CDR3 DNA reads as TGTGCCAGCACAGCTAAGGGGGCTCGGGAGCAGTACTTC. The encoded protein is CASTAKGAREQYF.

The chain employs TRBV29-1 and TRBJ2-5; D unclear. This CDR3 comprises 13 residues. Germline V gene lookup returns CDR1 SQVTM and CDR2 ANQGSEA. V lost 4 bases, J lost 0 bases, and 9 bases lay in between. The CDR3 coding sequence is TGCAGCGTTGTTCAGCAGTACCAAGAGACCCAGTACTTC. Its translation is CSVVQQYQETQYF.

The chain links TRBV5-6 to TRBJ2-1; possible D gene TRBD2, 5 bases. Trimming took off 3 bases at V and 5 bases at J, with 6 bases between the two ends. This CDR3 comprises 12 residues. The germline gives CDR1 SGHDT, CDR2 YYEEEE. Written as DNA, the CDR3 is TGTGCCAGCAGCTCTAGCAACAATGAGCAGTTCTTC. This gives the protein CASSSSNNEQFF.

As DNA, the CDR3 is TGCGCCAGCAGCTGGGGCGACACTGTTCAAGAGACCCAGTACTTC. Translation: CASSWGDTVQETQYF. The chain employs TRBV5-1 and TRBJ2-5; a possible D gene is TRBD1 (5 bases). CDR1 and CDR2 from the germline V gene are SGHRS and YFSETQ. CDR3 length equals 15 residues. With 3 bases removed from V and 2 bases from J, the gap between germline ends came to 14 bases.

The chain has TRBV5-1 and TRBJ2-1; TRBD2 matches at 12 bases. From germline, CDR1 is SGHRS and CDR2 YFSETQ. Trimming cost V 0 bases and J 10 bases; bases outside gene matches: 5. This CDR3 has 15 amino acids. The CDR3 DNA reads as TGCGCCAGCAGCTTGGTGGCTAGCGGGGGGGCCGAGCAGTTCTTC. It encodes CASSLVASGGAEQFF.

J is TRBJ2-7 and V is TRBV27, with 10 positions matching TRBD2. Germline CDR1 reads MNHEY; CDR2 reads SMNVEV (reference sequence). V gave up 2 bases and J gave up 10 bases; unmatched junction bases: 5. The CDR3 runs 13 residues. The CDR3 reads CASSLRLAGVQYF. DNA of the CDR3: TGTGCCAGCAGTTTACGGCTAGCGGGGGTCCAGTACTTC.

A note on this clonotype: The junction differs from germline at one of its ends, possibly a read error. This chain joins TRBV24-1 and TRBJ2-7; a weak D match, TRBD2 (5 bases). The germline CDR1 and CDR2 sequences are KGHDR and SFDVKD. This CDR3 comprises 14 residues. The CDR3 DNA sequence: TGTACCACCAGCGCTGGTCGGGACTCCTACGAGCAGTACTTC. Its translation: CTTSAGRDSYEQYF.

This clonotype was counted only a few times. CDR3 amino acids: CASSLSGTHSYEQYF. As DNA, the CDR3 is TGTGCCAGCAGTTTATCCGGGACTCACTCCTACGAGCAGTACTTC. The V call is TRBV27, the J call TRBJ2-7; the D gene is possibly TRBD2 (6 bases). V gave up 0 bases and J gave up 0 bases, with 9 bases separating them. This CDR3 is 15 amino acids long. CDR1 MNHEY and CDR2 SMNVEV come from the germline V gene (reference sequence).

This clonotype turned up a few times. The J gene is TRBJ2-5, the V gene TRBV24-1, with D perhaps matching TRBD1 or TRBD2 (6 bases each). Trimming took 4 bases from V and 2 from J, leaving 13 bases between them. The CDR3 totals 15 residues. Germline CDR1 is KGHDR and CDR2 is SFDVKD. For the CDR3, the DNA is TGTGCCACCAGTGAGGCGGGACAAAGTCAAGAGACCCAGTACTTC. Protein product: CATSEAGQSQETQYF.

This chain links TRBV7-2 with TRBJ2-7; no clear D gene. Germline CDR1 SGHTA, CDR2 FQGNSA. The CDR3 spans 13 residues. V was shortened by 5 bases and J by 3 bases, with 11 bases between the two germline ends. The CDR3 coding sequence is TGTGCCAGCAGCCCTAATACCAACTACGAGCAGTACTTC. It translates to CASSPNTNYEQYF.

This clonotype has just one count. A single base separates this from a much larger clone, so it may be a read error. This rearrangement joins TRBV5-1 to TRBJ2-7, with TRBD2 as a possible D gene (6 bases). CDR3 length: 13 amino acids. V lost 3 bases, J lost 3 bases, and 10 bases lay in between. Germline loops: CDR1 SGHRS, CDR2 YFSETQ. DNA for the CDR3: TGCGCCAGCAGCTGGGAGCGGGTCTACGAGCAGTACTTC. It is translated as CASSWERVYEQYF.

The J gene is TRBJ2-7, the V gene TRBV21-1; the DNA was not compared with TRBD2, the D call given in the table. TRBV21-1 is a pseudogene segment. The CDR3 has 13 amino acids. CDR3 bases: TGTGCCATCCCGCGGGGGGTACCCTACGAGCAGTACTTC. Protein sequence: CAIPRGVPYEQYF.

V and J are TRBV20-1 and TRBJ2-5; tentatively, D is TRBD1 (5 bases). V lost 1 base, J lost 0 bases, and 12 bases lay in between. The germline gives CDR1 DFQATT, CDR2 SNEGSKA (reference sequence). The CDR3 runs to 15 residues. The DNA of the CDR3 is TGCAGTGCTAGAGTGAGCGACAGCGACCAAGAGACCCAGTACTTC. Translation: CSARVSDSDQETQYF.

The gene calls are TRBV6-5 and TRBJ1-2; TRBD1 might be the D (5 bases). V lost 4 bases and J lost 8, with 8 bases in between. CDR3 size: 11 residues. The germline V gene has CDR1 MNHEY and CDR2 SVGAGI. Here the CDR3 DNA reads TGTGCCAGCAGTTCACAGGACGGCTACACCTTC. It is translated as CASSSQDGYTF.

The chain is built from TRBV2 and TRBJ1-5; D might be TRBD1 (5 bases). The CDR3 is made up of 12 amino acids. Germline V gene sequence: CDR1 SNHLY, CDR2 FYNNEI. Between the trimmed V and J ends, which lost 3 bases and 6 bases, there was a span of 6 bases. CDR3 sequence reads: CASSDQGQPQHF. The DNA of the CDR3 is TGTGCCAGCAGTGATCAGGGTCAGCCCCAGCATTTT.

This clonotype was detected only a few times. The rearrangement joins TRBV10-3 to TRBJ2-7, with D possibly TRBD2 on 7 matching bases. CDR3 length: 14 residues. Looked up from germline, CDR1 is ENHRY and CDR2 is SYGVKD. Trimming pared 4 bases from V and 2 bases from J, leaving 12 bases between. The CDR3 region is CAISAAGAAYEQYF. The DNA for the CDR3 is TGTGCCATCAGTGCGGCGGGGGCGGCCTACGAGCAGTACTTC.

This sequence joins TRBV20-1 and TRBJ2-3; 8 bases map to TRBD2. The V gene end was trimmed by 3 bases and the J gene end by 4 bases; junction bases not matched to a gene: 9. Germline CDR1 and CDR2: DFQATT and SNEGSKA (reference sequence). The CDR3 has 15 residues. The CDR3 sequence: CSASTPSGLADTQYF. In DNA, the CDR3 is TGCAGTGCTAGCACGCCTAGCGGGCTTGCAGATACGCAGTATTTT.

The chain is built from TRBV12-3 or TRBV12-4 and TRBJ2-1; D ambiguous. This CDR3 has 15 amino acids. V was clipped by 5 bases and J by 0 bases, with 11 bases between them. This CDR3 reads CASSTDVLSYNEQFF. The CDR3 DNA follows: TGTGCCAGCAGTACGGACGTCCTCTCCTACAATGAGCAGTTCTTC.

This sequence joins TRBV6-5 and TRBJ2-4; D is unclear. CDR3 length: 15 residues. Trimming took 5 bases from V and 9 from J, leaving 20 bases between them. Germline CDR1 reads MNHEY; CDR2 reads SVGAGI. Here the CDR3 reads CASSPIVDKGSIQYF. The CDR3 region has the DNA TGTGCCAGCAGTCCCATAGTTGACAAGGGCAGCATTCAGTACTTC.

This clonotype was seen ten or more times. This chain links TRBV2 with TRBJ1-2; no definite D call. Germline V gene data show CDR1 as SNHLY and CDR2 as FYNNEI. V was pared by 7 bases and J by 4 bases, with 19 bases between. This CDR3 has 15 amino acids. The CDR3 sequence: CASKRSLLTPYGYTF. The CDR3 nucleotides read TGTGCCAGCAAGAGAAGCCTCCTGACCCCCTATGGCTACACCTTC.

The chain couples TRBV6-1 to TRBJ2-3; D uncertain. The ends were cut back, 3 bases at V and 4 bases at J, with 14 bases in the middle. This CDR3 has 15 residues. Germline CDR1 MNHNS, CDR2 SASEGT. The DNA of the CDR3 is TGTGCCAGCAGTGACCGTCATATCAGCCCAGATACGCAGTATTTT. This codes for CASSDRHISPDTQYF.

The V call is TRBV28, the J call TRBJ2-2; D is possibly TRBD1 or TRBD2 (6 bases each). The CDR3 has 15 residues. V was clipped by 3 bases and J by 4 bases, with 12 bases between them. Germline V CDR1 and CDR2: MDHEN, SYDVKM. As DNA, the CDR3 is TGTGCCAGCAGTTTCTGGGGGGCTGGCACCGGGGAGCTGTTTTTT. This translates into CASSFWGAGTGELFF.

This CDR3 reads CASWYREGYGYTF. Written as DNA, the CDR3 is TGTGCCAGCTGGTACAGGGAGGGCTATGGCTACACCTTC. The chain employs TRBV27 and TRBJ1-2; maybe TRBD1 (6 bases). CDR1 MNHEY and CDR2 SMNVEV come from the germline V gene (reference sequence). The CDR3 is 13 residues long. Trimming shortened V by 8 bases and J by 4 bases, and 14 bases separated the two germline ends.

With respect to this clonotype: A much larger clone lies a single base off, so this may be a read error. The chain carries TRBV20-1 and TRBJ1-1, with D unclear. The CDR3 covers 12 residues. Germline assignment: CDR1 DFQATT and CDR2 SNEGSKA (reference sequence). V lost 0 bases, J lost 3 bases, and 5 bases lay in between. The CDR3 bases are TGCAGTGCTAGAGATGTGGACACTGAAGCTTTCTTT. Translated: CSARDVDTEAFF.

A word on this clonotype: This may stem from a read error, because a much larger clone lies one nucleotide away. The chain is built from TRBV4-2 and TRBJ2-7, with 7 bases aligning to TRBD1. CDR3 length equals 15 residues. Germline lookup yields CDR1 LGHNA and CDR2 YNFKEQ. The CDR3: CASSQDDRASCEQYF. CDR3 coding DNA: TGTGCCAGCAGCCAGGACGACAGGGCTTCCTGCGAGCAGTACTTC.

This clonotype was picked up a small number of times. The rearrangement joins TRBV28 to TRBJ2-1, with D hard to call. The ends were cut back, 7 bases at V and 3 bases at J, with 7 bases in the middle. CDR3 length equals 12 residues. Germline V lookup: CDR1 MDHEN, CDR2 SYDVKM. This chain's CDR3 is CASTWGYNEQFF. The CDR3 DNA follows: TGTGCCAGCACGTGGGGCTACAATGAGCAGTTCTTC.

J is TRBJ2-3 and V is TRBV4-1; TRBD2 aligns across 8 bases. This CDR3 has 19 amino acids. Trimming at V came to 2 bases and at J to 0 bases, leaving 13 bases not matched to a gene. Germline CDR1 and CDR2: MGHRA and YSYEKL. The CDR3 reads CASSQHRAGAPTSTDTQYF. The CDR3 nucleotides read TGCGCCAGCAGCCAACACCGAGCGGGGGCCCCAACTAGCACAGATACGCAGTATTTT.

J is TRBJ2-5 and V is TRBV7-2; D is undetermined. Trimming took 5 bases from V and 5 from J, leaving 18 bases between them. This CDR3 spans 15 amino acids. Germline V CDR1 and CDR2: SGHTA, FQGNSA. CDR3 amino acids: CASSPNAPQAETQYF. Written as DNA, the CDR3 is TGTGCCAGCAGCCCAAACGCTCCTCAGGCGGAGACCCAGTACTTC.

The chain couples TRBV11-2 to TRBJ1-6; D perhaps matches TRBD1 (5 bases). V was clipped by 5 bases and J by 5 bases, with 13 bases between them. Germline CDR1 is SGHAT and CDR2 is FQNNGV. CDR3 length: 15 amino acids. Here the CDR3 DNA reads TGTGCCAGCAGCGCGATGTGGGGGGATAATTCACCCCTCCACTTT. This sequence encodes CASSAMWGDNSPLHF.